The 21 T cell receptor beta chains presented below share a single source sample, sequenced in a study of T cell changes during pregnancy in multiple sclerosis. Assay used: immunoSEQ multiplex PCR; TCRdb lists only in-frame clones, some missing. The sample consists of approximately 90,000 clones, 91% of them appearing once. Sequencing used peripheral blood, obtained after pregnancy. The receptor set was obtained from a female donor in good health, enrolled as a control in a pregnancy study.

The chain carries TRBV4-1 and TRBJ2-7; TRBD1 aligns across 12 bases. The CDR3 sequence is 15 residues long. J lost 2 bases, V lost 4 bases, and 3 bases had no gene match. Germline V gene sequence: CDR1 MGHRA, CDR2 YSYEKL. DNA of the CDR3: TGCGCCAGCAGCCCCCGGGACAGGGGGCCCTACGAGCAGTACTTC. It encodes CASSPRDRGPYEQYF.

The rearrangement uses TRBV5-6 and TRBJ1-1; TRBD1 matches 7 bases. CDR1 is SGHDT, CDR2 YYEEEE, per germline. Trimming cost V 0 bases and J 5 bases; bases outside gene matches: 4. The CDR3 spans 14 residues. The CDR3 DNA reads as TGTGCCAGCAGCTTGGGTGACAGGGATACTGAAGCTTTCTTT. It codes for CASSLGDRDTEAFF.

J is TRBJ2-1 and V is TRBV7-6; 7 bases match TRBD1. This CDR3 region has 17 residues. The ends lost 4 bases at V and 3 bases at J; junction bases unmatched: 12. From germline, CDR1 is SGHVS and CDR2 FNYEAQ. DNA for the CDR3: TGTGCCAGCAGCTCCCCTACCAGACAGGGTAGCTACAATGAGCAGTTCTTC. This encodes CASSSPTRQGSYNEQFF.

The rearrangement joins TRBV18 to TRBJ1-1; the D is unclear. This CDR3 is built from 12 residues. Germline CDR1 and CDR2: KGHSH and LQKENI. Trimming cost V 5 bases and J 1 base, with 5 bases left between them. Here the CDR3 reads CASSAGNTEAFF. DNA of the CDR3: TGTGCCAGCTCAGCAGGGAACACTGAAGCTTTCTTT.

V and J are TRBV28 and TRBJ2-6, with 10 positions matching TRBD1. V dropped 5 bases and J dropped 2; count of bases not matched to a gene: 9. This CDR3 is built from 18 residues. CDR1 is MDHEN and CDR2 is SYDVKM in the germline V gene. CDR3 sequence (DNA): TGTGCCAGCAGTGCCGACAGGGGGCCCCCCCCTGGGGCCAACGTCCTGACTTTC. Translating gives CASSADRGPPPGANVLTF.

The chain couples TRBV6-5 to TRBJ1-4, with 8 bases identical to TRBD1. The CDR3 has 14 amino acids. The germline V gene encodes CDR1 MNHEY and CDR2 SVGAGI. The J segment lost 5 bases and the V segment lost 5 bases, leaving 4 bases of the junction unmatched. The CDR3 DNA follows: TGTGCCAGCAGTGGGGACAGGAGGAATGAAAAACTGTTTTTT. Translating it yields CASSGDRRNEKLFF.

This clone appeared once. DNA of the CDR3: TGTGCCAGCAGTCGGAGCGGGGGGATCACAGATACGCAGTATTTT. Translating gives CASSRSGGITDTQYF. The chain joins TRBV2 to TRBJ2-3; 9 nucleotides line up with TRBD2. V shed 5 bases, J shed 2 bases, and the junction held 5 bases outside the gene matches. The CDR3 contains 15 residues. Germline V gene sequence: CDR1 SNHLY, CDR2 FYNNEI.

CDR3 bases: TGTGCCAGCAGCCTCCATAAGGGGTCTGGAAACACCATATATTTT. Its protein is CASSLHKGSGNTIYF. The J gene is TRBJ1-3, the V gene TRBV14, with a weak D call TRBD1 (5 bases). Germline CDR1 reads SGHDN; CDR2 reads FVKESK. This CDR3 is 15 amino acids long. V dropped 4 bases and J dropped 1 base, with 11 bases sitting between them. Full variable domain (missing parts from reference TRBV14 and TRBJ1-3): EAGVTQFPSHSVIEKGQTVTLRCDPISGHDNLYWYRRVMGKEIKFLLHFVKESKQDESGMPNNRFLAERTGGTYSTLKVQPAELEDSGVYFCASSLHKGSGNTIYFGEGSWLTVV.

CDR3 sequence reads: CASSPLSGGRNTEAFF. The CDR3 nucleotides are TGTGCCAGCTCACCGCTATCAGGGGGCAGGAACACTGAAGCTTTCTTT. V gene TRBV18 combines with J gene TRBJ1-1; TRBD1 matches 8 bases. V trimming: 3 bases; J trimming: 1 base; junction bases outside the gene matches: 7. CDR1 is KGHSH, CDR2 LQKENI, per germline. The CDR3 covers 16 residues.

The chain links TRBV7-8 to TRBJ2-2; 9 positions match TRBD1. The length of the CDR3 is 15 residues. The germline CDR1 and CDR2 sequences are SGHVS and FQNEAQ. J was trimmed by 0 bases and V by 5 bases; bases with no gene match: 1. CDR3 amino acids: CASSRQGANTGELFF. The DNA of the CDR3 is TGTGCCAGCAGCCGACAGGGGGCGAACACCGGGGAGCTGTTTTTT.

The V call is TRBV7-9, the J call TRBJ2-5; D possibly corresponds to TRBD2 (5 bases). With 1 base removed from V and 6 bases from J, the gap between germline ends came to 12 bases. Germline V gene lookup returns CDR1 SEHNR and CDR2 FQNEAQ (reference sequence). The CDR3 runs to 14 residues. CDR3 sequence: CASSLELGTKTQYF. CDR3 nucleotides: TGTGCCAGCAGCTTAGAACTAGGTACCAAGACCCAGTACTTC.

The chain couples TRBV18 to TRBJ1-2; perhaps TRBD1 as D (5 bases). The CDR3 extends over 13 amino acids. CDR1 is KGHSH, CDR2 LQKENI, per germline. Trimming stripped 3 bases from V and 2 bases from J, with 7 bases between. The CDR3 loop is CASSPPGNYGYTF. In nucleotides, the CDR3 is TGTGCCAGCTCACCTCCAGGGAACTATGGCTACACCTTC. Full variable domain (missing parts from reference TRBV18 and TRBJ1-2): NAGVMQNPRHLVRRRGQEARLRCSPMKGHSHVYWYRQLPEEGLKFMVYLQKENIIDESGMPKERFSAEFPKEGPSILRIQQVVRGDSAAYFCASSPPGNYGYTFGSGTRLTVV.

Worth noting for this clone: An end of the junction does not agree with germline; a read error may underlie this. The V and J genes are TRBV5-1 and TRBJ1-1; D is ambiguous. The CDR3 totals 13 residues. Germline lookup yields CDR1 SGHRS and CDR2 YFSETQ. CDR3 sequence (DNA): TGCGCCAGCAGGTTGGGCGGGCCAACTGAAGCTTTCTTT. This translates into CASRLGGPTEAFF.

The V and J genes are TRBV6-4 and TRBJ2-2, with TRBD2 identical over 8 bases. There are 16 residues in the CDR3. Trimming removed 5 bases from V and 6 bases from J; junction bases left unmatched: 11. Germline V gives CDR1 MRHNA, CDR2 SNTAGT. The CDR3 DNA reads as TGTGCCAGCAGTCCCTCCAGCGGGGGTACGGCCGGGGAGCTGTTTTTT. It yields the protein CASSPSSGGTAGELFF.

The count of this clone is one. The chain uses TRBV7-9 and TRBJ2-2, with 8 bases aligning to TRBD1. The J segment lost 2 bases and the V segment lost 5 bases, leaving 7 bases of the junction unmatched. The germline V gene encodes CDR1 SEHNR and CDR2 FQNEAQ (reference sequence). This CDR3 has 16 amino acids. This CDR3 reads CASSIKDRANTGELFF. As DNA, the CDR3 is TGTGCCAGCAGCATAAAGGACAGGGCAAACACCGGGGAGCTGTTTTTT. The whole variable domain, filled in from reference TRBV7-9 and TRBJ2-2, reads DTGVSQNPRHKITKRGQNVTFRCDPISEHNRLYWYRQTLGQGPEFLTYFQNEAQLEKSRLLSDRFSAERPKGSFSTLEIQRTEQGDSAMYLCASSIKDRANTGELFFGEGSRLTVL.

The chain carries TRBV9 and TRBJ2-3; possible D gene TRBD1, 5 bases. V shed 4 bases and J shed 1 base, with 16 bases lying between them. Germline CDR1 reads SGDLS; CDR2 reads YYNGEE. This CDR3 comprises 16 residues. Written as DNA, the CDR3 is TGTGCCAGCAGCTTCGGCGCGGTAGGGGGCACAGATACGCAGTATTTT. This sequence encodes CASSFGAVGGTDTQYF.

This chain's CDR3 is CASSLAQNYGYTF. As DNA, the CDR3 is TGTGCCAGCAGTTTAGCACAGAACTATGGCTACACCTTC. V is TRBV27 and J is TRBJ1-2; no reliable D call. The CDR3 runs 13 residues. Germline V gives CDR1 MNHEY, CDR2 SMNVEV (reference sequence). Trimming took 2 bases from V and 2 from J, leaving 6 bases between them.

The chain has TRBV30 and TRBJ2-6; unclear D gene. CDR1 and CDR2 from the germline V gene are GTSNPN and SVGIG (reference sequence). This CDR3 has 13 residues. V lost 4 bases, J lost 0 bases, and 4 bases lay in between. Here the CDR3 reads CAWTLSGANVLTF. CDR3 in DNA: TGTGCCTGGACTCTCTCTGGGGCCAACGTCCTGACTTTC. Filled out from reference TRBV30 and TRBJ2-6, the complete variable domain reads SQTIHQWPATLVQPVGSPLSLECTVEGTSNPNLYWYRQAAGRGLQLLFYSVGIGQISSEVPQNLSASRPQDRQFILSSKKLLLSDSGFYLCAWTLSGANVLTFGAGSRLTVL.

The chain has TRBV5-4 and TRBJ2-2; D gene uncertain. Germline V CDR1 and CDR2: SGHNT, YYREEE (reference sequence). V lost 1 base and J lost 4, with 14 bases in between. The CDR3 runs 16 residues. CDR3 bases: TGTGCCAGCAGCTTGTCATCCCGGGTGAGCACCGGGGAGCTGTTTTTT. Translating gives CASSLSSRVSTGELFF.

The V call is TRBV7-9, the J call TRBJ1-2; TRBD1 matches 7 bases. V trimming: 5 bases; J trimming: 2 bases; junction bases outside the gene matches: 5. The germline gives CDR1 SEHNR, CDR2 FQNEAQ (reference sequence). The length of the CDR3 is 14 residues. DNA for the CDR3: TGTGCCAGCAGCCGCGGGACAGAGAACTATGGCTACACCTTC. Translating it yields CASSRGTENYGYTF.

This sequence joins TRBV5-4 and TRBJ1-6, with TRBD1 matching 7 bases. The V gene's germline CDR1 is SGHNT and CDR2 YYREEE (reference sequence). J gave up 10 bases and V 4 bases, and 8 bases lay outside the gene matches. There are 14 residues in the CDR3. CDR3 DNA: TGTGCCAGCAGCCCGGACAGGAGCAGGTCACCCCTCCACTTT. Amino acid sequence: CASSPDRSRSPLHF.